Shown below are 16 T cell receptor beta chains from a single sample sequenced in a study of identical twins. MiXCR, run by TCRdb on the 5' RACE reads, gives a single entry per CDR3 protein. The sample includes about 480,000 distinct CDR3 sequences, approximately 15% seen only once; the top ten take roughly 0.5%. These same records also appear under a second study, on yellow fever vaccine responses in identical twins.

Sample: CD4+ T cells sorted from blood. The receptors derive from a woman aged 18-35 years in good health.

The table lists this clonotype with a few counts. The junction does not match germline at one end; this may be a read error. The CDR3 DNA sequence: TGTGCCAGCAGCCAAGCATTGGCGGGCGGGAGCTTGAACTTC. Amino acid sequence: CASSQALAGGSLNF. This chain joins TRBV14 and TRBJ2-7; 7 bases fit TRBD2. Germline V CDR1 and CDR2: SGHDN, FVKESK. CDR3 length equals 14 residues. Full variable domain (outside the CDR3, taken from reference TRBV14 and TRBJ2-7): EAGVTQFPSHSVIEKGQTVTLRCDPISGHDNLYWYRRVMGKEIKFLLHFVKESKQDESGMPNNRFLAERTGGTYSTLKVQPAELEDSGVYFCASSQALAGGSLNFGPGTRLTVT.

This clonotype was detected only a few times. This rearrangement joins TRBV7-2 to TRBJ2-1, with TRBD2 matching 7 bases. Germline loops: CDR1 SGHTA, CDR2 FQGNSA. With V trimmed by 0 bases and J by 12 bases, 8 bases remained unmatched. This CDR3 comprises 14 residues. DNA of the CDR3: TGTGCCAGCAGCTTAGCAGCGGGGACCGCTTGGCAGTTCTTC. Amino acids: CASSLAAGTAWQFF.

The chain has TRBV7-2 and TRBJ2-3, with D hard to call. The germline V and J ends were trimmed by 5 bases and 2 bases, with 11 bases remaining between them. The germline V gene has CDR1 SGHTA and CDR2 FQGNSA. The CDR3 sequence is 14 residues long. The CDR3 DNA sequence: TGTGCCAGCAGCCCGAGCGCGTTCACAGATACGCAGTATTTT. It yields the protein CASSPSAFTDTQYF.

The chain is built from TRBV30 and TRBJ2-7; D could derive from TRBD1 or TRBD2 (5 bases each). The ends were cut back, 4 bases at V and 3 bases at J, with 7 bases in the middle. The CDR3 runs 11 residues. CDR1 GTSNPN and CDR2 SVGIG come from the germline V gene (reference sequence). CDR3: CAWMGVYEQYF. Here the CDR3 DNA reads TGTGCCTGGATGGGGGTCTACGAGCAGTACTTC.

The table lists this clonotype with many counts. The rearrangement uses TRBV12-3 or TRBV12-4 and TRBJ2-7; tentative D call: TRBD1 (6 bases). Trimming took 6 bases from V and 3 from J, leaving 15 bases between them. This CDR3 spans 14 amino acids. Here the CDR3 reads CASSPQGWNYEQYF. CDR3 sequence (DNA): TGTGCCAGCAGCCCACAGGGCTGGAACTACGAGCAGTACTTC.

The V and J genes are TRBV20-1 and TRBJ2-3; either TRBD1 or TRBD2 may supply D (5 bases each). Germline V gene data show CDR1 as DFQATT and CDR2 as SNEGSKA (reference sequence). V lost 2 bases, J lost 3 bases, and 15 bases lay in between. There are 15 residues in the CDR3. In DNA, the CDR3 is TGCAGTGCTAGACCCTATAGGGACGGGACAGATACGCAGTATTTT. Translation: CSARPYRDGTDTQYF.

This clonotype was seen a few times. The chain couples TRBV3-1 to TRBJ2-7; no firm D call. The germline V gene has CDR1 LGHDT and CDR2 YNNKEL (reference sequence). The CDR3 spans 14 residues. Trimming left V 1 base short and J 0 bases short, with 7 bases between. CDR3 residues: CASSQADGSYEQYF. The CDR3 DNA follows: TGTGCCAGCAGCCAAGCTGACGGCTCCTACGAGCAGTACTTC.

The CDR3 DNA reads as TGTGCCACCAGCCGCCCGGTGGAGGCTGGGGCCAACGTCCTGACTTTC. Residues: CATSRPVEAGANVLTF. This sequence joins TRBV15 and TRBJ2-6; tentatively, D is TRBD2 (5 bases). The CDR3 totals 16 residues. Trimming left V 5 bases short and J 2 bases short, with 13 bases between. CDR1 is LNHNV, CDR2 YYDKDF, per germline (reference sequence). Combining the CDR3 with reference TRBV15 and TRBJ2-6 gives the whole variable domain DAMVIQNPRYQVTQFGKPVTLSCSQTLNHNVMYWYQQKSSQAPKLLFHYYDKDFNNEADTPDNFQSRRPNTSFCFLDIRSPGLGDTAMYLCATSRPVEAGANVLTFGAGSRLTVL.

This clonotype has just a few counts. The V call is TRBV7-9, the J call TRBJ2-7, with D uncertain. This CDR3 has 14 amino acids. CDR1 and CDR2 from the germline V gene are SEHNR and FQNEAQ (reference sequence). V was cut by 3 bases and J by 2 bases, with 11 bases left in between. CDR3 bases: TGTGCCAGCAGCTTCGCAGGTGGGGCCTACGAGCAGTACTTC. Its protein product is CASSFAGGAYEQYF.

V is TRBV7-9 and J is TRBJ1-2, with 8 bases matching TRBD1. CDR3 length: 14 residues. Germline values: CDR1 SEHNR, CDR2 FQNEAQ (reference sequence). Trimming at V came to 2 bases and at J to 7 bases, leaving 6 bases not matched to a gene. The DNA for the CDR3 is TGTGCCAGCAGCTTAATCCAGGGGGCGCTTGGCTACACCTTC. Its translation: CASSLIQGALGYTF.

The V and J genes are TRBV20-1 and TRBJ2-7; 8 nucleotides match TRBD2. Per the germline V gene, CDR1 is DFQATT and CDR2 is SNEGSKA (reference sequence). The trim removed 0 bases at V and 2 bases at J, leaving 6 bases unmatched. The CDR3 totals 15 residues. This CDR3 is CSARDISGSAYEQYF. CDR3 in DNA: TGCAGTGCTAGAGATATAAGCGGGAGCGCCTACGAGCAGTACTTC.

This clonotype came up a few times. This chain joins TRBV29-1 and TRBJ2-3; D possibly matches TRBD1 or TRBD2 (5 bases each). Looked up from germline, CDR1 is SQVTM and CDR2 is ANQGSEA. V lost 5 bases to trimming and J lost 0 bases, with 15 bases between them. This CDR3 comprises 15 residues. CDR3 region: CSVRSPGLSTDTQYF. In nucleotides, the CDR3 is TGCAGCGTTCGATCCCCGGGGCTTAGCACAGATACGCAGTATTTT.

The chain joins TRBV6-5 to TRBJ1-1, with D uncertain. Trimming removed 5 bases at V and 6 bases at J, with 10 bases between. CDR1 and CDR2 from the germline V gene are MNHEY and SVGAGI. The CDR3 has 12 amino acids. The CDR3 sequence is CASSRGASEAFF. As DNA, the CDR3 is TGTGCCAGCAGTCGGGGAGCATCTGAAGCTTTCTTT.

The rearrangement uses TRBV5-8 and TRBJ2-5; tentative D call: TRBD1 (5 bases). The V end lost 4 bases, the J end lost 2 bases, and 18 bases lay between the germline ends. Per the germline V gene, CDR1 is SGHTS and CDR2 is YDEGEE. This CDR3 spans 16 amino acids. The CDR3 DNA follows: TGTGCCAGCAGCCCAGGGTCTAAAACCTCACAAGAGACCCAGTACTTC. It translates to CASSPGSKTSQETQYF.

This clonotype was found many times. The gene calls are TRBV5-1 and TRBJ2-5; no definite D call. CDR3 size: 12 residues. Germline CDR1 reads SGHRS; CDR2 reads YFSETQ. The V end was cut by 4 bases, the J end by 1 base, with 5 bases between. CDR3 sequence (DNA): TGCGCCAGCAGCCAATCCCAAGAGACCCAGTACTTC. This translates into CASSQSQETQYF.

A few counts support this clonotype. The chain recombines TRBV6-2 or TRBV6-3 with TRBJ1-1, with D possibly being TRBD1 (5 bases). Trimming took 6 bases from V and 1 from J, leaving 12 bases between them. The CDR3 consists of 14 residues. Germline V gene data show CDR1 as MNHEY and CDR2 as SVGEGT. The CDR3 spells CASREGATNTEAFF. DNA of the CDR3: TGTGCCAGCAGAGAAGGGGCGACGAACACTGAAGCTTTCTTT.